This TCR beta chain was recorded in a study of T cells after yellow fever vaccination. The study's findings and limits: The study re-detected most primary-vaccination clones after the booster (96% CD4, 88% CD8). Only a small proportion of the clonotypes turned up in both the CD4 and the CD8 compartments, likely arising from convergent recombination. Weaker in magnitude, the secondary response showed a faster peak on day 5 versus 15.

V lost 4 bases, J lost 5 bases, and 11 bases lay in between. The CDR3 runs 14 residues. In germline, CDR1 is SGHAT, CDR2 FQNNGV. This clonotype has at least ten counts. Its antigen is unknown. Universal primer sites and UMIs were introduced during 5'RACE template-switching synthesis of TCR cDNA. TCRdb redid the calling of the 5' RACE reads with MiXCR, one entry per CDR3 protein. The data contain 230,000 or so distinct CDR3 sequences, 3.6% of them seen just once; the ten biggest clones take up 15% to 20%. The chain recombines TRBV11-2 with TRBJ2-2, with D possibly being TRBD2 (5 bases). The sample in question was PBMCs, obtained 15 days after the yellow fever booster vaccination. The TCR was taken from a man aged 18-30 years who received the YFV17D yellow fever vaccine. The CDR3 DNA follows: TGTGCCAGCAGCTCCCCCCGGGGAACCGGGGAGCTGTTTTTT. As protein: CASSSPRGTGELFF. The full variable domain, rest sourced from reference TRBV11-2 and TRBJ2-2, is EAGVAQSPRYKIIEKRQSVAFWCNPISGHATLYWYQQILGQGPKLLIQFQNNGVVDDSQLPKDRFSAERLKGVDSTLKIQPAKLEDSAVYLCASSSPRGTGELFFGEGSRLTVL.